This TCR beta chain was retrieved from a study of spatial heterogeneity in lung cancer. Germline V CDR1 and CDR2: SEHNR, FQNEAQ (reference sequence). Trimming shortened V by 5 bases and J by 5 bases, and 18 bases separated the two germline ends. This CDR3 is built from 15 residues. TCRdb itself ran the 5' RACE reads through MiXCR, one entry per CDR3 protein. The data show some 21,000 distinct CDR3 sequences, under 5.5% seen once. There are many counts of this clonotype. Indicated time point: sample taken at primary tumor resection. The origin of this receptor is a male donor with early-stage non-small cell lung cancer. Sequences were derived from PBMCs, sampled at surgery. The rearrangement joins TRBV7-9 to TRBJ1-1; D not certain. CDR3 in DNA: TGTGCCAGCAGCCGAAACACGGGGAGTTCGACTGAAGCTTTCTTT. Encoded protein: CASSRNTGSSTEAFF.